This T cell receptor (beta chain) was observed in a study of shared clonotypes between healthy human individuals. Comment on this clone: The same CDR3 is also encoded by other DNA sequences in this sample.

Sorted-subset replicate PCRs used 150 to 200 ng DNA, tens of thousands of T cell genomes. Measured with immunoSEQ multiplex PCR; TCRdb has only the in-frame clones, and not every one. The data show 2 million to 2.5 million clones, approximately 96% seen once. CDR3 size: 15 residues. Germline V gene sequence: CDR1 SGHTA, CDR2 FQGNSA. The J segment lost 3 bases and the V segment lost 0 bases, leaving 1 base of the junction unmatched. Sequencing used naive CD4+ T cells sorted from blood. Noted subset: CD45RA+ positively selected. The source of this sequence is a man aged 18 to 30 in good health. This chain joins TRBV7-2 and TRBJ2-7, with 11 bases aligning to TRBD2. CDR3 region: CASSLAGTSGYEQYF. The DNA of the CDR3 is TGTGCCAGCAGCTTAGCAGGGACTAGCGGCTACGAGCAGTACTTC.